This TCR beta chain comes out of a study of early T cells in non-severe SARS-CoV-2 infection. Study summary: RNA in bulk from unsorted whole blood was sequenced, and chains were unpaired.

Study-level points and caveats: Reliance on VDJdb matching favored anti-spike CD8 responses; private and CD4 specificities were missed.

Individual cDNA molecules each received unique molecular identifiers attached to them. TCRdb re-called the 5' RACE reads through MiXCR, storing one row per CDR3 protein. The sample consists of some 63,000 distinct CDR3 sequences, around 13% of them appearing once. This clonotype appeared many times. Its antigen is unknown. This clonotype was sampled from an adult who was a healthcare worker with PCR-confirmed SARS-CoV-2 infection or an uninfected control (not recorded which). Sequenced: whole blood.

The DNA for the CDR3 is TGCAGCGTTCCCGGGACAGGGGGTCATGAGCAGTTCTTC. This encodes CSVPGTGGHEQFF. V is TRBV29-1 and J is TRBJ2-1; 11 bases are a match to TRBD1. This CDR3 has 13 residues. The J segment lost 8 bases and the V segment lost 5 bases, leaving 5 bases of the junction unmatched. Germline V gene data show CDR1 as SQVTM and CDR2 as ANQGSEA.